This T cell receptor beta chain was retrieved from a study of T cell clonality in common variable immunodeficiency. Study-wide points: Links between repertoire features and CVID complications were heterogeneity-limited. Reportedly, TCR beta sequences from common variable immunodeficiency showed fewer deletions and N-nucleotide insertions.

A remark on this clone: Its antigen is still unknown. The CDR3 end is not reached by the read, which stops 3 residues before it; the germline J gene fills it in.

TCRdb keeps only in-frame clones here, not all; method: immunoSEQ multiplex PCR. In total, the table holds over 15,000 clones. Germline assignment: CDR1 SGHTA and CDR2 FQGNSA. This CDR3 has 13 amino acids. V was clipped by 2 bases and J by 9 bases, with 11 bases between them. This sequence originates from a human donor with common variable immunodeficiency. The chain employs TRBV7-2 and TRBJ2-1; no reliable D call. The sequenced sample consisted of peripheral blood mononuclear cells. CDR3 amino acids: CASSLMAIGEQFF. CDR3 DNA (partial): TGTGCCAGCAGCTTAATGGCAATTGGTGAG.